The clone carrying this TCR beta chain was recorded at least ten times. CDR3 length: 16 residues. The germline V and J ends were trimmed by 7 bases and 1 base, with 17 bases remaining between them. Germline CDR1 reads SNHLY; CDR2 reads FYNNEI. From RNA, the CDR3 regions of TCR beta chains were amplified and sequenced. The first-round RT-PCR employed HTBI primers together with the Qiagen OneStep RT-PCR kit. A multiplex PCR was then performed as the second round. A single record per CDR3 protein comes from TCRdb applying MiXCR to the multiplex PCR reads. There are around 590,000 distinct CDR3 sequences in the sample; about 35% occur only once, and about 4.2% lies in the top ten. This specimen comes from a study of Graves' ophthalmopathy and Graves' hyperthyroidism. Among the hyperthyroidism patients, all were newly diagnosed, aged 18 to 65, with under 2 months' duration. Excluded were patients with other autoimmune diseases, uncontrolled infections, pregnancy or lactation.

The sample taken for sequencing was peripheral blood or thyroid tissue (not recorded which). V is TRBV2 and J is TRBJ1-3; a possible D gene is TRBD1 (5 bases). The sequence derives from an adult man with Graves' hyperthyroidism. For the CDR3, the DNA is TGTGCCAGCACCCCCCGTCAGGGTCTGTCTGGAAACACCATATATTTT. This gives the protein CASTPRQGLSGNTIYF.